These 27 T cell receptor beta chains were sequenced from one sample in a study of T-cell memory formation after mild COVID-19. MiXCR, applied by TCRdb to the 5' RACE reads, yields one record per CDR3 protein. The sample includes 120,000 to 150,000 distinct CDR3 sequences, 15% to 20% of them seen just once. The sequenced material came from PBMCs or a T cell subset sorted from them (not recorded which). Every receptor here comes from an adult woman who had mild COVID-19 (a few samples of this study predate the infection). Cell type and time point are not known.

J is TRBJ1-2 and V is TRBV12-3 or TRBV12-4; D gene ambiguous. The CDR3 is made up of 14 amino acids. Trimming removed 3 bases from V and 5 bases from J, with 13 bases in between. CDR3 in amino acids: CASSFFEGSYGYTF. The CDR3 nucleotides read TGTGCCAGCAGTTTTTTCGAGGGCTCGTATGGCTACACCTTC.

The chain carries TRBV7-6 and TRBJ2-7; D not certain. The V gene lost 5 bases and the J gene lost 2 bases, with 16 bases spanning the gap. The CDR3 runs 15 residues. Per the germline V gene, CDR1 is SGHVS and CDR2 is FNYEAQ. The CDR3 protein is CASSPAPGQAYEQYF. The CDR3 DNA reads TGTGCCAGCAGCCCAGCCCCTGGGCAGGCCTACGAGCAGTACTTC.

This clonotype came up a few times. This rearrangement joins TRBV30 to TRBJ2-7, with D hard to call. The CDR3 is made up of 11 amino acids. Trimming stripped 1 base from V and 6 bases from J, with 7 bases between. Germline V gene sequence: CDR1 GTSNPN, CDR2 SVGIG (reference sequence). CDR3 in DNA: TGTGCCTGGAGTGCGAGACGCGAGCAGTACTTC. Its translation is CAWSARREQYF. The full variable domain, with the rest looked up from reference TRBV30 and TRBJ2-7, is SQTIHQWPATLVQPVGSPLSLECTVEGTSNPNLYWYRQAAGRGLQLLFYSVGIGQISSEVPQNLSASRPQDRQFILSSKKLLLSDSGFYLCAWSARREQYFGPGTRLTVT.

A few counts support this clonotype. The chain links TRBV27 to TRBJ1-2; 8 nucleotides agree with TRBD1. CDR3 size: 11 residues. Looked up from germline, CDR1 is MNHEY and CDR2 is SMNVEV (reference sequence). V lost 8 bases, J lost 4 bases, and 0 bases stayed unmatched. CDR3 sequence reads: CASGQGYGYTF. CDR3 DNA: TGTGCCAGCGGACAGGGCTATGGCTACACCTTC.

CDR3 DNA sequence: TGTGCCAGCTCACCACCCCCCGCCACGGGGTACAATGAGCAGTTCTTC. Residues: CASSPPPATGYNEQFF. V is TRBV18 and J is TRBJ2-1; D may be TRBD2 (5 bases). The CDR3 extends over 16 amino acids. Per germline, CDR1 KGHSH and CDR2 LQKENI. Trimming cost V 0 bases and J 4 bases, with 13 bases left between them.

With regard to this clonotype: One end of the junction varies from germline; a read error may be responsible. This chain connects TRBV3-1 to TRBJ2-3; TRBD1 might be the D (6 bases). The CDR3 is 13 amino acids. CDR1 LGHDT and CDR2 YNNKEL come from the germline V gene (reference sequence). The DNA of the CDR3 is TGTGCCGGCAGCCGGGACAACACAGATACGCAGTATTTT. Translation: CAGSRDNTDTQYF.

The chain uses TRBV5-6 and TRBJ2-5; the D gene is possibly TRBD1 (5 bases). This CDR3 contains 15 residues. V was clipped by 1 base and J by 2 bases, with 12 bases between them. Germline assignment: CDR1 SGHDT and CDR2 YYEEEE. DNA of the CDR3: TGTGCCAGCAGCTTGCAACAGACAGTACAAGAGACCCAGTACTTC. This codes for CASSLQQTVQETQYF. Drawing the rest from reference TRBV5-6 and TRBJ2-5, the complete variable domain is DAGVTQSPTHLIKTRGQQVTLRCSPKSGHDTVSWYQQALGQGPQFIFQYYEEEERQRGNFPDRFSGHQFPNYSSELNVNALLLGDSALYLCASSLQQTVQETQYFGPGTRLLVL.

This chain uses TRBV19 with TRBJ2-5, with TRBD2 identical over 8 bases. Per germline, CDR1 LNHDA and CDR2 SQIVND (reference sequence). The CDR3 is made up of 19 amino acids. With V trimmed by 4 bases and J by 3 bases, 19 bases remained unmatched. This CDR3 is CASSTRPGQRGRTKETQYF. DNA for the CDR3: TGTGCCAGTAGTACAAGACCGGGCCAGCGGGGGCGCACAAAAGAGACCCAGTACTTC. The whole variable domain, filled in from reference TRBV19 and TRBJ2-5, reads DGGITQSPKYLFRKEGQNVTLSCEQNLNHDAMYWYRQDPGQGLRLIYYSQIVNDFQKGDIAEGYSVSREKKESFPLTVTSAQKNPTAFYLCASSTRPGQRGRTKETQYFGPGTRLLVL.

This clonotype showed up just once. The chain couples TRBV20-1 to TRBJ2-1; 9 bases are a match to TRBD2. Germline CDR1 is DFQATT and CDR2 is SNEGSKA (reference sequence). V trimming: 3 bases; J trimming: 6 bases; junction bases outside the gene matches: 6. The CDR3 has 14 residues. CDR3 in DNA: TGCAGTGCTAGTAAGGCTAGCGGGGTCAATGAGCAGTTCTTC. Translating gives CSASKASGVNEQFF.

This clonotype turned up a few times. This chain joins TRBV3-1 and TRBJ2-1, with a tentative D call TRBD2 (6 bases). This CDR3 contains 14 residues. Germline CDR1 reads LGHDT; CDR2 reads YNNKEL (reference sequence). Trimming left V 1 base short and J 7 bases short, with 11 bases between. CDR3 sequence (DNA): TGTGCCAGCAGCCAAGGGACCCGGGGGAATGAGCAGTTCTTC. This translates into CASSQGTRGNEQFF.

The rearrangement uses TRBV10-3 and TRBJ1-1, with D unresolved. CDR3 length equals 12 residues. The V end was cut by 10 bases, the J end by 3 bases, with 12 bases between. Germline V gives CDR1 ENHRY, CDR2 SYGVKD. Here the CDR3 DNA reads TGTGCCAGCAATGGGGTATACACTGAAGCTTTCTTT. Its protein product is CASNGVYTEAFF.

This clonotype was picked up a small number of times. The rearrangement joins TRBV19 to TRBJ1-2; TRBD1 aligns across 7 bases. J lost 8 bases, V lost 8 bases, and 11 bases had no gene match. There are 13 residues in the CDR3. Per the germline V gene, CDR1 is LNHDA and CDR2 is SQIVND (reference sequence). CDR3 in amino acids: CASADRSLKGYTF. The CDR3 bases are TGTGCCAGTGCGGACAGGTCTCTGAAGGGCTACACCTTC.

J is TRBJ1-3 and V is TRBV5-1; 9 bases map to TRBD1. Germline CDR1 reads SGHRS; CDR2 reads YFSETQ. This CDR3 has 15 amino acids. V shed 4 bases and J 1 base; nucleotides not matched to a gene: 3. Here the CDR3 reads CASSRDRVSGNTIYF. For the CDR3, the DNA is TGCGCCAGCAGCAGGGACAGGGTGTCTGGAAACACCATATATTTT.

The gene calls are TRBV20-1 and TRBJ1-1, with a weak D call TRBD1 (6 bases). The length of the CDR3 is 13 residues. V lost 5 bases and J lost 0, with 10 bases in between. Germline CDR1 DFQATT, CDR2 SNEGSKA (reference sequence). Written as DNA, the CDR3 is TGCAGTGCTCCGGGGGACATGAACACTGAAGCTTTCTTT. It is translated as CSAPGDMNTEAFF.

This clonotype was detected a few times. V usage is TRBV5-1 and J usage is TRBJ2-7, with D perhaps assigned TRBD1 or TRBD2 (6 bases each). The CDR3 is made up of 15 amino acids. Germline V gene lookup returns CDR1 SGHRS and CDR2 YFSETQ. Trimming stripped 6 bases from V and 6 bases from J, with 22 bases between. The CDR3 nucleotides are TGCGCCAGCAAAGGAGGAGGAGGGGGAATCGGCGAGCAGTACTTC. Translating gives CASKGGGGGIGEQYF. Full variable domain (outside the CDR3, taken from reference TRBV5-1 and TRBJ2-7): KAGVTQTPRYLIKTRGQQVTLSCSPISGHRSVSWYQQTPGQGLQFLFEYFSETQRNKGNFPGRFSGRQFSNSRSEMNVSTLELGDSALYLCASKGGGGGIGEQYFGPGTRLTVT.

At least ten counts were recorded for this clonotype. The V call is TRBV5-1, the J call TRBJ2-1, with D perhaps matching TRBD2 (5 bases). V lost 4 bases and J lost 9, with 23 bases in between. Per germline, CDR1 SGHRS and CDR2 YFSETQ. The CDR3 spans 16 residues. For the CDR3, the DNA is TGCGCCAGCAGCCCTGACTTAGCGACCCTGGTTGTTGAGCAGTTCTTC. Translation: CASSPDLATLVVEQFF. Full variable domain (missing parts from reference TRBV5-1 and TRBJ2-1): KAGVTQTPRYLIKTRGQQVTLSCSPISGHRSVSWYQQTPGQGLQFLFEYFSETQRNKGNFPGRFSGRQFSNSRSEMNVSTLELGDSALYLCASSPDLATLVVEQFFGPGTRLTVL.

This clonotype has only a few counts. The chain combines TRBV7-6 with TRBJ2-2, with 9 bases identical to TRBD1. After removal of 5 bases from V and 4 bases from J, the junction contained 11 bases not matched to a gene. The CDR3 runs 17 residues. Germline V gene sequence: CDR1 SGHVS, CDR2 FNYEAQ. The CDR3 loop is CASSRGQGRTVTGELFF. The CDR3 region has the DNA TGTGCCAGCAGCCGTGGACAGGGGCGGACGGTCACCGGGGAGCTGTTTTTT.

This CDR3 reads CASSPWTGTYEQYF. The DNA for the CDR3 is TGTGCCAGCAGCCCCTGGACAGGTACCTACGAGCAGTACTTC. The chain is built from TRBV7-9 and TRBJ2-7; 7 bases line up with TRBD1. V lost 5 bases to trimming and J lost 2 bases; unmatched junction nucleotides: 6. The CDR3 is 14 amino acids. Germline V CDR1 and CDR2: SEHNR, FQNEAQ (reference sequence).

There are a few counts of this clonotype. The chain recombines TRBV12-3 or TRBV12-4 with TRBJ1-2, with 9 nucleotides matching TRBD1. V shed 2 bases, J shed 4 bases, and the junction held 5 bases outside the gene matches. This CDR3 comprises 15 residues. The CDR3 here is CASSLLGQGGYGYTF. CDR3 nucleotides: TGTGCCAGCAGTTTACTGGGACAGGGCGGCTATGGCTACACCTTC.

The chain employs TRBV5-1 and TRBJ2-5; D unresolved. This CDR3 spans 14 amino acids. V was clipped by 4 bases and J by 4 bases, with 14 bases between them. Germline CDR1 reads SGHRS; CDR2 reads YFSETQ. CDR3 protein: CASSLQERGETQYF. The CDR3 DNA reads as TGCGCCAGCAGCCTACAAGAGCGTGGAGAGACCCAGTACTTC.

This clonotype has only a few counts. The V and J genes are TRBV20-1 and TRBJ2-7; 7 bases are shared with TRBD2. In germline, CDR1 is DFQATT, CDR2 SNEGSKA (reference sequence). This CDR3 is built from 14 residues. V shed 6 bases, J shed 4 bases, and the junction held 12 bases outside the gene matches. Written as DNA, the CDR3 is TGCAGTGCCACGGGAGGACTGGATGCTTACGAGCAGTACTTC. The encoded protein is CSATGGLDAYEQYF.

This clonotype was seen a few times. In nucleotides, the CDR3 is TGCGCCAGCAGCTTAACCCTAGGGGCCAACGTCCTGACTTTC. Translated: CASSLTLGANVLTF. The rearrangement uses TRBV5-1 and TRBJ2-6; D not resolved. CDR1 is SGHRS and CDR2 is YFSETQ in the germline V gene. CDR3 size: 14 residues. V lost 2 bases and J lost 4, with 7 bases in between.

This clonotype was recorded a few times. The chain is built from TRBV18 and TRBJ2-6; TRBD1 agrees at 11 bases. Per the germline V gene, CDR1 is KGHSH and CDR2 is LQKENI. Unmatched junction bases numbered 4, after V lost 4 bases and J lost 2 bases. This CDR3 has 17 amino acids. The CDR3: CASSQDRGRAGANVLTF. In DNA form, the CDR3 reads TGTGCCAGCTCACAGGACAGGGGGCGCGCTGGGGCCAACGTCCTGACTTTC.

The table lists this clonotype with a few counts. The chain uses TRBV7-2 and TRBJ2-1; D possibly uses TRBD1 or TRBD2 (6 bases each). The CDR3 loop spans 18 amino acids. V was clipped by 6 bases and J by 0 bases, with 21 bases between them. Germline CDR1 reads SGHTA; CDR2 reads FQGNSA. CDR3 DNA: TGTGCCAGCAGAAGGGGGGCAGGAAGGGATATCTCCTACAATGAGCAGTTCTTC. Translated, it gives CASRRGAGRDISYNEQFF.

This clonotype appeared a few times. The chain uses TRBV20-1 and TRBJ1-1, with 7 bases identical to TRBD1. The CDR3 is 11 amino acids. CDR1 is DFQATT and CDR2 is SNEGSKA in the germline V gene (reference sequence). V was pared by 7 bases and J by 3 bases, with 2 bases of the junction left unmatched. In DNA form, the CDR3 reads TGCAGTGGGGACAGAGACACTGAAGCTTTCTTT. This gives the protein CSGDRDTEAFF.

The rearrangement uses TRBV28 and TRBJ1-5; 7 bases are a match to TRBD1. CDR1 is MDHEN, CDR2 SYDVKM, per germline. J was trimmed by 3 bases and V by 8 bases; bases with no gene match: 7. The CDR3 length is 14 residues. The CDR3 nucleotides are TGTGCCAGCCGAAAGGACAGGAACAATCAGCCCCAGCATTTT. Amino acids: CASRKDRNNQPQHF.

The chain has TRBV29-1 and TRBJ2-1, with 11 bases matching TRBD2. CDR1 is SQVTM and CDR2 is ANQGSEA in the germline V gene. The J segment lost 2 bases and the V segment lost 6 bases, leaving 15 bases of the junction unmatched. This CDR3 region has 18 residues. CDR3 DNA sequence: TGCAGCGTATCCCTGATGGGCGGGACTAGCGGTCCCTACAATGAGCAGTTCTTC. Protein product: CSVSLMGGTSGPYNEQFF.